This T cell receptor beta chain is drawn from a study of T cell repertoires in cytomegalovirus infection. Study-level background: The authors used CMV epitopes that were HLA-C-restricted (recently identified) and HLA-B-restricted (well studied). An indication of both CMV infection and matching HLA type came from public TCR beta signatures. Overall study findings and caveats: Dominating the ex vivo response were TCR beta clonotypes that were CMV-specific and HLA-C-restricted. CMV carriers having the relevant HLA were flagged by cumulative public TCR beta family frequency.

In this sample, this clonotype turned up a few times. Its antigen is not known. TCRdb passed the reads through MiXCR, listing each CDR3 protein once. The sample consists of 830,000 or so distinct CDR3 sequences, 32% of them appearing once. Germline V gene lookup returns CDR1 SEHNR and CDR2 FQNEAQ (reference sequence). Trimming took off 5 bases at V and 0 bases at J, with 22 bases between the two ends. The CDR3 is 18 amino acids. Sequencing used cultured CD8+ T cells from PBMCs, obtained from culture after CMV antigen stimulation. V and J are TRBV7-9 and TRBJ1-2; no firm D call. The source of this sequence is a human donor in good health (CMV status not recorded). Some clones in this sample may be carry-over from other donors' samples. CDR3 loop: CASSLSGSPFPTNYGYTF. The CDR3 DNA reads TGTGCCAGCAGCCTCAGCGGGAGCCCCTTCCCTACTAACTATGGCTACACCTTC.